Listed here are 26 T cell receptor beta chains from one sample, sequenced in a study of blood T cell repertoires in COVID-19. Profiling relied on immunoSEQ multiplex PCR, and the TCRdb table lists in-frame clones only, not all of them. This table holds about 320,000 clones, approximately 85% found once. The sequenced sample consisted of peripheral blood. These receptors originate from a human donor in a cohort sampled during active COVID-19.

The chain recombines TRBV7-7 with TRBJ2-1, with 10 bases fitting TRBD2. Germline CDR1 is SSHAT and CDR2 is FNYEAQ (reference sequence). The CDR3 has 16 residues. V gave up 2 bases and J gave up 3 bases; unmatched junction bases: 4. The CDR3 nucleotides read TGTGCCAGCAGCTTAAGGCTAGCGGGGGACTACAATGAGCAGTTCTTC. This codes for CASSLRLAGDYNEQFF.

This sequence joins TRBV4-1 and TRBJ2-2; 7 bases align to TRBD1. The CDR3 spans 15 residues. Germline trimming cut 7 bases from V and 0 bases from J; bases unmatched to any gene: 5. Per germline, CDR1 MGHRA and CDR2 YSYEKL. CDR3 protein: CASTRDSSNTGELFF. DNA for the CDR3: TGCGCCAGCACCCGGGACAGTTCGAACACCGGGGAGCTGTTTTTT.

The rearrangement uses TRBV19 and TRBJ1-5, with TRBD1 identical over 8 bases. The CDR3 totals 14 residues. The trim removed 7 bases at V and 7 bases at J, leaving 9 bases unmatched. Germline V gene data show CDR1 as LNHDA and CDR2 as SQIVND (reference sequence). The DNA of the CDR3 is TGTGCCAGTATGACGACAGGGGTCAGGCAGCCCCAGCATTTT. Translating gives CASMTTGVRQPQHF.

This clone was observed many times. The chain joins TRBV6-5 to TRBJ1-1; D gene unclear. V was shortened by 6 bases and J by 4 bases, with 15 bases between the two germline ends. CDR3 length: 14 residues. Germline lookup yields CDR1 MNHEY and CDR2 SVGAGI. The CDR3 protein is CASSSTTIGTEAFF. Written as DNA, the CDR3 is TGTGCCAGCAGCTCTACTACGATAGGCACTGAAGCTTTCTTT.

This clone is a singleton in its sample. The chain joins TRBV6-2 or TRBV6-3 to TRBJ2-6; D remains ambiguous. The CDR3 runs 16 residues. Germline CDR1 and CDR2: MNHEY and SVGEGT. V was clipped by 2 bases and J by 0 bases, with 8 bases between them. CDR3 amino acids: CASSYMGYSGANVLTF. The CDR3 region has the DNA TGTGCCAGCAGTTACATGGGCTACTCTGGGGCCAACGTCCTGACTTTC.

The CDR3 is CATSIIGGGGNQPQHF. CDR3 in DNA: TGTGCCACCAGCATTATAGGGGGGGGAGGCAATCAGCCCCAGCATTTT. This sequence joins TRBV15 and TRBJ1-5; D might be TRBD1 (6 bases). Trimming pared 4 bases from V and 2 bases from J, leaving 15 bases between. The CDR3 has 16 amino acids. Germline CDR1 LNHNV, CDR2 YYDKDF (reference sequence).

This rearrangement joins TRBV7-3 to TRBJ1-1; the D gene is possibly TRBD1 (6 bases). Trimming shortened V by 5 bases and J by 5 bases, and 24 bases separated the two germline ends. The CDR3 covers 17 residues. Per the germline V gene, CDR1 is SGHTA and CDR2 is FQGTGA. The CDR3 reads CASSPRRKTGEVTEAFF. CDR3 nucleotides: TGTGCCAGCAGCCCCCGACGGAAGACAGGCGAGGTTACTGAAGCTTTCTTT.

This clone was seen a handful of times. The rearrangement joins TRBV5-1 to TRBJ1-1; D remains ambiguous. The V end lost 1 base, the J end lost 3 bases, and 7 bases lay between the germline ends. CDR1 SGHRS and CDR2 YFSETQ come from the germline V gene. The CDR3 extends over 13 amino acids. The CDR3 region has the DNA TGCGCCAGCAGCTTGCCAGATGACACTGAAGCTTTCTTT. It translates to CASSLPDDTEAFF. The full variable domain, completed using reference TRBV5-1 and TRBJ1-1, is KAGVTQTPRYLIKTRGQQVTLSCSPISGHRSVSWYQQTPGQGLQFLFEYFSETQRNKGNFPGRFSGRQFSNSRSEMNVSTLELGDSALYLCASSLPDDTEAFFGQGTRLTVV.

This clone occurred many times. The chain uses TRBV4-2 and TRBJ1-5; tentative D call: TRBD1 (5 bases). The germline gives CDR1 LGHNA, CDR2 YNFKEQ. V lost 2 bases, J lost 7 bases, and 12 bases lay in between. CDR3 length: 14 amino acids. CDR3 DNA: TGTGCCAGCAGCCAAATCAGGGCGGACCAGCCCCAGCATTTT. Translating gives CASSQIRADQPQHF.

This chain uses TRBV28 with TRBJ2-2; D possibly corresponds to TRBD1 (6 bases). CDR1 and CDR2 from the germline V gene are MDHEN and SYDVKM. The CDR3 sequence is 15 residues long. V was cut by 4 bases and J by 5 bases, with 14 bases left in between. CDR3 coding DNA: TGTGCCAGCAGTTATCGACAGGCGCGGACCGGGGAGCTGTTTTTT. Translating gives CASSYRQARTGELFF.

Only a few counts were recorded for this clone. The chain couples TRBV24-1 to TRBJ1-1; D is ambiguous. Trimming took 7 bases from V and 3 from J, leaving 11 bases between them. The CDR3 spans 13 residues. The germline V gene encodes CDR1 KGHDR and CDR2 SFDVKD. The CDR3 here is CATRLTPDTEAFF. The CDR3 bases are TGTGCCACCAGGTTGACACCCGACACTGAAGCTTTCTTT.

The chain couples TRBV24-1 to TRBJ2-7, with D unclear. V dropped 4 bases and J dropped 0 bases, with 12 bases sitting between them. This CDR3 comprises 15 residues. CDR1 and CDR2 (germline): KGHDR, SFDVKD. CDR3 residues: CATSDATTNSYEQYF. CDR3 nucleotide sequence: TGTGCCACCAGTGACGCTACGACAAACTCCTACGAGCAGTACTTC.

The V and J genes are TRBV2 and TRBJ2-6, with D maybe TRBD1 (6 bases). The CDR3 length is 17 residues. Germline CDR1 is SNHLY and CDR2 is FYNNEI. V dropped 6 bases and J dropped 0 bases, with 15 bases sitting between them. CDR3 sequence reads: CASRLQGGGSGANVLTF. In nucleotides, the CDR3 is TGTGCCAGCAGACTACAGGGTGGGGGCTCTGGGGCCAACGTCCTGACTTTC. The full variable domain, in which reference TRBV2 and TRBJ2-6 provide the parts outside the CDR3, is EPEVTQTPSHQVTQMGQEVILRCVPISNHLYFYWYRQILGQKVEFLVSFYNNEISEKSEIFDDQFSVERPDGSNFTLKIRSTKLEDSAMYFCASRLQGGGSGANVLTFGAGSRLTVL.

This clone occurred a few times. The chain is built from TRBV20-1 and TRBJ1-2; a weak D match, TRBD1 (6 bases). Germline V gene sequence: CDR1 DFQATT, CDR2 SNEGSKA (reference sequence). The CDR3 is made up of 13 amino acids. The V end was cut by 3 bases, the J end by 4 bases, with 12 bases between. The CDR3 DNA sequence: TGCAGTGCTAGTTGGGACATCGTCTATGGCTACACCTTC. Protein product: CSASWDIVYGYTF.

The genes are TRBV5-4 and TRBJ1-2, with 8 bases identical to TRBD1. V trimming: 4 bases; J trimming: 5 bases; junction bases outside the gene matches: 10. Germline-derived CDR1 and CDR2 are SGHNT and YYREEE (reference sequence). This CDR3 has 15 amino acids. CDR3 DNA sequence: TGTGCCAGCAGCCCCCGACAGGGGTCATCATATGGCTACACCTTC. Translated: CASSPRQGSSYGYTF.

This clone occurred once. The chain has TRBV27 and TRBJ2-2, with 10 bases fitting TRBD1. The CDR3 extends over 14 amino acids. V was pared by 3 bases and J by 6 bases, with 1 base of the junction left unmatched. The germline gives CDR1 MNHEY, CDR2 SMNVEV (reference sequence). The CDR3 is CASSFGQGAGELFF. The CDR3 DNA reads TGTGCCAGCAGTTTCGGACAGGGGGCCGGGGAGCTGTTTTTT.

This chain joins TRBV10-1 and TRBJ2-1; D is unclear. The germline CDR1 and CDR2 sequences are WNHNN and SYGVQD (reference sequence). The CDR3 runs to 12 residues. V lost 2 bases and J lost 8, with 7 bases in between. For the CDR3, the DNA is TGCGCCAGCAGTGAGAATGCGGATGAGCAGTTCTTC. Translating it yields CASSENADEQFF.

The chain carries TRBV30 and TRBJ1-6, with 8 bases aligning to TRBD1. V trimming: 3 bases; J trimming: 10 bases; junction bases outside the gene matches: 8. This CDR3 is 14 amino acids long. CDR1 and CDR2 from the germline V gene are GTSNPN and SVGIG (reference sequence). CDR3 loop: CAWRGRGRYSPLHF. The CDR3 DNA follows: TGTGCCTGGAGGGGCAGGGGGCGATACTCACCCCTCCACTTT.

The chain links TRBV5-1 to TRBJ2-7; D possibly corresponds to TRBD2 (6 bases). The CDR3 runs 15 residues. Deletions cut 0 bases from V and 3 bases from J, with 13 bases between. Germline V CDR1 and CDR2: SGHRS, YFSETQ. CDR3 loop: CASSLEGDSFYEQYF. The DNA of the CDR3 is TGCGCCAGCAGCTTGGAAGGGGACTCATTCTACGAGCAGTACTTC.

J is TRBJ2-5 and V is TRBV9; 7 bases fit TRBD2. This CDR3 spans 15 amino acids. Germline-derived CDR1 and CDR2 are SGDLS and YYNGEE. The V and J ends lost 4 bases and 5 bases, in that order; junction bases with no gene match: 11. For the CDR3, the DNA is TGTGCCAGCAGCCCACATCGGGCCGGGGGGGAGACCCAGTACTTC. As protein: CASSPHRAGGETQYF.

The chain recombines TRBV30 with TRBJ1-2, with D unresolved. The CDR3 covers 13 residues. Germline V gene lookup returns CDR1 GTSNPN and CDR2 SVGIG (reference sequence). V was trimmed by 7 bases and J by 7 bases, leaving 19 bases between them. CDR3 sequence: CASGWEEDGGYTF. CDR3 coding DNA: TGTGCCTCGGGATGGGAGGAGGATGGTGGCTACACCTTC.

This rearrangement joins TRBV24-1 to TRBJ2-3, with TRBD1 as a possible D gene (5 bases). Germline loops: CDR1 KGHDR, CDR2 SFDVKD. V was clipped by 3 bases and J by 2 bases, with 11 bases between them. This CDR3 region has 15 residues. The CDR3 sequence is CATSDGAVVTDTQYF. The CDR3 DNA sequence: TGTGCCACCAGTGATGGGGCCGTCGTCACAGATACGCAGTATTTT.

The chain carries TRBV9 and TRBJ1-2; D gene unclear. This CDR3 is built from 15 residues. With 0 bases removed from V and 8 bases from J, the gap between germline ends came to 17 bases. Germline V CDR1 and CDR2: SGDLS, YYNGEE. CDR3 DNA: TGTGCCAGCAGCGTAGCTTCGGGAGTAGCGCACGGCTACACCTTC. Its translation: CASSVASGVAHGYTF.

Regarding this clone: Different DNA sequences within this sample yield the same CDR3. The genes are TRBV6-5 and TRBJ2-6, with 7 positions matching TRBD2. V shed 8 bases and J 2 bases; nucleotides not matched to a gene: 3. The CDR3 extends over 14 amino acids. Germline CDR1 reads MNHEY; CDR2 reads SVGAGI. CDR3: CASGRGTGANVLTF. The CDR3 coding sequence is TGTGCCAGCGGGAGGGGTACTGGGGCCAACGTCCTGACTTTC.

Only a few counts were recorded for this clone. This chain joins TRBV10-3 and TRBJ1-1, with D possibly matching TRBD1 (6 bases). CDR3 length equals 18 residues. Germline V gives CDR1 ENHRY, CDR2 SYGVKD. Trimming pared 2 bases from V and 0 bases from J, leaving 19 bases between. CDR3 nucleotide sequence: TGTGCCATCAGTGAGAGAGGGGGAACGGTGGACATGAACACTGAAGCTTTCTTT. Its translation: CAISERGGTVDMNTEAFF.

The chain couples TRBV5-1 to TRBJ1-6; 7 bases align to TRBD1. Losses at the gene ends were 4 bases for V and 7 bases for J; bases not matched to a gene: 8. Germline-derived CDR1 and CDR2 are SGHRS and YFSETQ. This CDR3 contains 15 residues. CDR3 bases: TGCGCCAGCAGCGCAACACCAGGGGGGAATTCACCCCTCCACTTT. This sequence encodes CASSATPGGNSPLHF.